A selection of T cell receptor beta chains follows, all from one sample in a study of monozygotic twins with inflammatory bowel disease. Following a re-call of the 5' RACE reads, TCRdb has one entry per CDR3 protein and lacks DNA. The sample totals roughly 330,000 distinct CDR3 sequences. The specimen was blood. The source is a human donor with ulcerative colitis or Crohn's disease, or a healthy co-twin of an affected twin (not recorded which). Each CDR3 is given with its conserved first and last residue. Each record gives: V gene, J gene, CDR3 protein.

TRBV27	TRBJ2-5	CASSYSQVKTQYF
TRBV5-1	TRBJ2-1	CASSPGHRVYNEQFF
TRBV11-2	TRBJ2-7	CASSLDGGQGTYEQYF
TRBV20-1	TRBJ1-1	CSARDYRGRTEAFF
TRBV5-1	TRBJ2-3	CASSYSGRERDTQYF
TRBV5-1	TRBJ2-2	CASSTGLAGTTGELFF
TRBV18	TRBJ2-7	CASSPQGATSYEQYF
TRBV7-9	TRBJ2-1	CASSFDLGLAGGDSYNEQFF
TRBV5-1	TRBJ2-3	CASSFTGTTDTQYF
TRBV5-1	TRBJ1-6	CASSLDSGGQNSPLHF
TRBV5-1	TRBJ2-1	CASSSRTGRSYNEQFF
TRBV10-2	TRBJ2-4	CASTNSYGDIQYF
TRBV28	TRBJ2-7	CGAQTRQRQARYSYEQYF
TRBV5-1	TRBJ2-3	CASLRGGETTDTQYF
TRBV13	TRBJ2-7	CASSLGVGPYEQYF
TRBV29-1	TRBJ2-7	CSARTVPYEQYF
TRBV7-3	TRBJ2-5	CASSHTGGLQETQYF
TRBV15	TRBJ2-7	CATSTLTGVSRGEQYF
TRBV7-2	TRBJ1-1	CASSPGLLMNTEAFF
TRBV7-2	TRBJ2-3	CASSLSPQAGSTDTQYF
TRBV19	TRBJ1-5	CASSLGQIYQPQHF
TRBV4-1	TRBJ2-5	CASSHGDWDRGGSQYF
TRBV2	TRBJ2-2	CASSSEGGTGELFF
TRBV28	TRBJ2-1	CASVTSGRYNEQFF
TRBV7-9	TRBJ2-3	CASSPPRQGISTDTQYF
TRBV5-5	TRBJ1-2	CASSPQLRGYTF
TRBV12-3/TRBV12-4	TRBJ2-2	CASSPGPRRGNTGELFF
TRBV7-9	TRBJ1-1	CASSLNRLEAFF
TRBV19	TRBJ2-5	CASSPQSQETQYF
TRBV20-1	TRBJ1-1	CSARDDSMNTEAFF
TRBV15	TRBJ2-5	CATSRARSLETQYF
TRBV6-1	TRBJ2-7	CASSRISGGAVTYEQYF
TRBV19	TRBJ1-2	CASSIGTGKNYGYTF
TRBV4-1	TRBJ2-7	CASSQGLNYEQYF
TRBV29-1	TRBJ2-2	CSVGGRGTANTGELFF
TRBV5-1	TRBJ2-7	CASSYLAGVSYEQYF
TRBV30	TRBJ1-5	CASGRGSLQPQHF
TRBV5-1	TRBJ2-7	CASSRTSEKPYEQYF